These T cell receptor beta chains were read from a single sample in a study of OX40 agonist ivuxolimab in advanced cancers. Only in-frame clones appear in the TCRdb table, and some are missing; sequencing was by immunoSEQ multiplex PCR. The table records 80,000 to 100,000 clones, about 92% of them present only once. Here the sequenced sample was CD4+ or CD8+ T cells sorted from blood, taken in a trial of the OX40 agonist ivuxolimab. Receptors originate from an adult with an advanced solid tumor such as melanoma, head and neck, liver or kidney cancer. CDR3s include the opening cysteine and the closing phenylalanine or tryptophan. Fields, in order: D gene, J gene, V gene, clone size, CDR3 protein, CDR3 DNA. D genes are given only for firm matches. Only some rows state a clone size, as once, few, many or a class for expanded clones.

. TRBJ1-1 TRBV18 . CASSPIAGAGNTEAFF TGTGCCAGCTCCCCCATCGCAGGGGCGGGGAACACTGAAGCTTTCTTT
. TRBJ2-7 TRBV21-1 . CASSKRLAGVFGEQYF TGTGCCAGCAGCAAACGGCTAGCGGGAGTTTTTGGCGAGCAGTACTTC
. TRBJ1-1 TRBV19 . CASSIWAGADTEAFF TGTGCCAGTAGTATCTGGGCAGGAGCCGACACTGAAGCTTTCTTT
. TRBJ1-1 TRBV30 . CAWSVPSLLLNTEAFF TGTGCCTGGAGTGTACCTTCTTTACTTTTGAACACTGAAGCTTTCTTT
. TRBJ1-5 TRBV6-1 . CASSYQPQHF TGTGCCAGCAGTTATCAGCCCCAGCATTTT
. TRBJ1-2 TRBV27 . CASSFSTWGNYGYTF TGTGCCAGCAGTTTCTCCACCTGGGGGAACTATGGCTACACCTTC
TRBD1 TRBJ2-7 TRBV7-9 . CASSKTGFDEQYF TGTGCCAGCAGCAAGACAGGGTTCGACGAGCAGTACTTC
. TRBJ2-1 TRBV29-1 . CSVQPGDRVNEQFF TGCAGCGTTCAACCAGGGGATAGGGTCAATGAGCAGTTCTTC
. TRBJ2-1 TRBV11-3 . CASSLLSLNEQFF TGTGCCAGCAGCTTATTATCCTTAAATGAGCAGTTCTTC
. TRBJ2-7 TRBV27 . CAGRISYEQYF TGTGCCGGCAGGATTTCCTACGAGCAGTACTTC
. TRBJ2-7 TRBV30 . CAWSPGTAKNYEQYF TGTGCCTGGAGTCCCGGGACGGCCAAAAACTACGAGCAGTACTTC
. TRBJ2-3 TRBV2 . CASMGEGTDTQYF TGTGCCAGCATGGGAGAAGGTACAGATACGCAGTATTTT
. TRBJ1-5 TRBV19 . CASSPLLGPNQPQHF TGTGCCAGTAGTCCCCTCCTCGGACCAAATCAGCCCCAGCATTTT
. TRBJ1-1 TRBV9 . CASSPRGGVNTEAFF TGTGCCAGCAGCCCTAGGGGAGGGGTGAACACTGAAGCTTTCTTT
TRBD1 TRBJ1-4 TRBV7-9 . CASSRGQGGVGGKLFF TGTGCCAGCAGCCGGGGTCAAGGGGGCGTGGGTGGAAAACTGTTTTTT
. TRBJ2-2 TRBV5-1 . CASSRQGANTGELFF TGCGCCAGCAGCCGGCAAGGCGCGAACACCGGGGAGCTGTTTTTT
. TRBJ2-2 TRBV19 . CASHGGTVTGELFF TGTGCCAGCCACGGCGGAACGGTTACCGGGGAGCTGTTTTTT
. TRBJ2-4 TRBV10-3 . CAISDPKGPSPNIQYF TGTGCCATCAGTGATCCTAAAGGGCCCTCCCCAAACATTCAGTACTTC
. TRBJ2-3 TRBV5-6 . CASSLELATDTQYF TGTGCCAGCAGCTTGGAGCTAGCGACAGATACGCAGTATTTT
. TRBJ2-7 TRBV30 . CAWSQDSEQYF TGTGCCTGGAGTCAAGATTCCGAGCAGTACTTC
. TRBJ1-6 TRBV6-6 . CASRRGVNSPLHF TGTGCCAGCAGGCGGGGGGTTAATTCACCCCTCCACTTT
TRBD2 TRBJ2-1 TRBV10-1 . CASSESPLAGGSNEQFF TGCGCCAGCAGTGAGAGCCCACTAGCGGGAGGGTCCAATGAGCAGTTCTTC
. TRBJ1-3 TRBV2 . CASSEVNSPGFSGNTIYF TGTGCCAGCAGTGAAGTCAACAGCCCGGGGTTCTCTGGAAACACCATATATTTT
. TRBJ2-7 TRBV19 once CASSVSTTYEQYF TGTGCCAGTAGTGTATCAACAACCTACGAGCAGTACTTC
. TRBJ2-2 TRBV19 . CASLTPMAGELFF TGTGCCAGTTTGACCCCGATGGCCGGGGAGCTGTTTTTT
. TRBJ1-2 TRBV30 . CAWSGEGYGYTF TGTGCCTGGAGTGGGGAGGGCTATGGCTACACCTTC
TRBD2 TRBJ2-3 TRBV11-1 . CASSSGTSGRTDTQYF TGTGCCAGCAGCTCGGGGACTAGCGGGAGGACAGATACGCAGTATTTT
TRBD1 TRBJ2-5 TRBV7-2 . CASSLRDRHQETQYF TGTGCCAGCAGCTTACGGGACAGGCACCAAGAGACCCAGTACTTC
TRBD2 TRBJ2-3 TRBV19 . CASSSSGGRDTQYF TGTGCCAGTAGTAGTAGCGGGGGACGGGATACGCAGTATTTT
TRBD1 TRBJ2-2 TRBV11-3 . CASSPRTGTSGELFF TGTGCCAGCAGCCCAAGGACAGGAACAAGCGGGGAGCTGTTTTTT
. TRBJ1-2 TRBV30 . CAWSVTQHYGYTF TGTGCCTGGAGTGTAACCCAGCACTATGGCTACACCTTC
. TRBJ2-1 TRBV7-9 . CASSLAAGHNEQFF TGTGCCAGCAGCTTAGCTGCCGGGCACAATGAGCAGTTCTTC
TRBD2 TRBJ2-1 TRBV19 once CASSPQGTSGISSYNEQFF TGTGCCAGTAGTCCGCAGGGGACTAGCGGGATTAGCTCCTACAATGAGCAGTTCTTC
TRBD1 TRBJ1-6 TRBV9 few CASSSGQPGSPLHF TGTGCCAGCAGCTCGGGACAGCCGGGGTCACCCCTCCACTTT
TRBD2 TRBJ2-5 TRBV7-3 . CASSLGAGGQETQYF TGTGCCAGCAGCCTCGGGGCGGGAGGGCAAGAGACCCAGTACTTC
. TRBJ1-2 TRBV7-9 once CASSFEQNYGYTF TGTGCCAGCAGCTTTGAACAGAACTATGGCTACACCTTC
TRBD2 TRBJ2-1 TRBV5-1 . CASSLASGLAYYNEQFF TGCGCCAGCAGCTTGGCCTCGGGACTAGCATACTACAATGAGCAGTTCTTC
. TRBJ2-5 TRBV7-8 . CASSTGTVEETQYF TGTGCCAGCAGCACAGGGACGGTGGAAGAGACCCAGTACTTC
. TRBJ1-2 TRBV5-6 . CASSLDHIYGYTF TGTGCCAGCAGCTTGGATCATATTTATGGCTACACCTTC
. TRBJ2-4 TRBV7-8 . CASSSYAGSGAKNIQYF TGTGCCAGCAGCTCCTACGCCGGGTCGGGGGCCAAAAACATTCAGTACTTC
. TRBJ2-5 TRBV5-1 . CASSLRGRFQETQYF TGCGCCAGCAGCTTGCGTGGGCGGTTCCAAGAGACCCAGTACTTC
. TRBJ2-5 TRBV29-1 . CSVEDRPKETQYF TGCAGCGTTGAAGATCGGCCCAAAGAGACCCAGTACTTC
. TRBJ2-1 TRBV4-1 . CASSQTYNPYNEQFF TGCGCCAGCAGCCAGACCTACAATCCCTACAATGAGCAGTTCTTC
. TRBJ1-6 TRBV6-1 . CASREVTNSPLHF TGTGCCAGCAGGGAGGTCACAAATTCACCCCTCCACTTT
TRBD1 TRBJ2-1 TRBV5-1 . CASSLDPGGSYNEQFF TGCGCCAGCAGCTTGGACCCAGGGGGTTCCTACAATGAGCAGTTCTTC
TRBD1 TRBJ1-4 TRBV5-1 . CASSLVGDSLGTNEKLFF TGCGCCAGCAGCTTGGTTGGGGACAGCCTTGGAACTAATGAAAAACTGTTTTTT